What follows are 21 T cell receptor beta chains derived from one specimen sequenced in a study of T-cell reconstitution after alpha-beta-depleted transplantation in children. Preparation of the TCRbeta library involved a method that used unique molecular identifiers. MiXCR, run by TCRdb on the PCR reads, gives a single entry per CDR3 protein. The profile covers about 400,000 distinct CDR3 sequences, with roughly 22% appearing a single time and around 4% taken by the ten largest. The source was PBMCs from the stem cell graft donor, collected from the stem cell graft. The origin of the receptors is a human donor who donated a stem cell graft to a child with acute myeloid leukemia.

This clonotype was seen a handful of times. This rearrangement joins TRBV12-3 or TRBV12-4 to TRBJ1-2; tentatively, D is TRBD1 (6 bases). This CDR3 contains 13 residues. V lost 2 bases, J lost 7 bases, and 11 bases lay in between. The CDR3 DNA is TGTGCCAGCAGTTTACGACAGGAGAGTGGCTACACCTTC. The encoded protein is CASSLRQESGYTF.

The chain links TRBV20-1 to TRBJ2-7; TRBD1 might be the D (5 bases). Trimming removed 0 bases from V and 5 bases from J, with 11 bases in between. The V gene's germline CDR1 is DFQATT and CDR2 SNEGSKA (reference sequence). CDR3 length equals 13 residues. CDR3: CSAREGLGNEQYF. CDR3 DNA: TGCAGTGCTAGAGAGGGGCTAGGAAACGAGCAGTACTTC.

This clonotype has a handful of counts. The rearrangement links TRBV29-1 to TRBJ1-1; D gene unclear. The CDR3 is 13 residues long. V gave up 4 bases and J gave up 2 bases, with 11 bases separating them. Per the germline V gene, CDR1 is SQVTM and CDR2 is ANQGSEA. The CDR3 region has the DNA TGCAGCGTTGTTTGGGGATACAACACTGAAGCTTTCTTT. This translates into CSVVWGYNTEAFF.

The rearrangement links TRBV29-1 to TRBJ1-4; tentative D call: TRBD1 (5 bases). V was trimmed by 7 bases and J by 3 bases, leaving 15 bases between them. Per the germline V gene, CDR1 is SQVTM and CDR2 is ANQGSEA. The CDR3 is 14 residues long. This CDR3 is CSALGTESNEKLFF. The CDR3 coding sequence is TGCAGCGCCCTCGGGACTGAGTCTAATGAAAAACTGTTTTTT. The whole variable domain, filled in from reference TRBV29-1 and TRBJ1-4, reads SAVISQKPSRDICQRGTSLTIQCQVDSQVTMMFWYRQQPGQSLTLIATANQGSEATYESGFVIDKFPISRPNLTFSTLTVSNMSPEDSSIYLCSALGTESNEKLFFGSGTQLSVL.

This clonotype has ten or more counts. The chain has TRBV20-1 and TRBJ2-1; D is unresolved. Deletions cut 6 bases from V and 5 bases from J, with 17 bases between. Germline V lookup: CDR1 DFQATT, CDR2 SNEGSKA (reference sequence). The CDR3 loop spans 14 amino acids. CDR3 protein: CSAHGQAGNNEQFF. The CDR3 coding sequence is TGCAGTGCCCACGGGCAAGCTGGGAACAATGAGCAGTTCTTC.

This clonotype has just a few counts. The chain joins TRBV29-1 to TRBJ2-2; D call uncertain. In germline, CDR1 is SQVTM, CDR2 ANQGSEA. The CDR3 is 13 amino acids. Trimming removed 4 bases at V and 0 bases at J, with 6 bases between. This CDR3 is CSVAVANTGELFF. The CDR3 nucleotides read TGCAGCGTTGCGGTCGCGAACACCGGGGAGCTGTTTTTT.

This clonotype has only one observation. V and J are TRBV11-3 and TRBJ2-7; the match to TRBD1 covers 7 bases. The CDR3 is 15 residues long. Germline CDR1 and CDR2: SGHNT and YENEEA. The ends lost 5 bases at V and 3 bases at J; junction bases unmatched: 10. In nucleotides, the CDR3 is TGTGCCAGCAGCCCCAGACAGGGTGGGTTCTACGAGCAGTACTTC. Protein product: CASSPRQGGFYEQYF.

The table lists this clonotype with a few counts. The chain uses TRBV5-1 and TRBJ1-1; D is perhaps TRBD1 (5 bases). The CDR3 runs to 15 residues. Germline values: CDR1 SGHRS, CDR2 YFSETQ. Trimming took off 0 bases at V and 0 bases at J, with 9 bases between the two ends. The CDR3 nucleotides read TGCGCCAGCAGCTTGGTTGGGACGGTGAACACTGAAGCTTTCTTT. Its translation: CASSLVGTVNTEAFF.

The table lists this clonotype with many counts. This chain uses TRBV10-3 with TRBJ2-7; 7 nucleotides line up with TRBD2. Germline loops: CDR1 ENHRY, CDR2 SYGVKD. V shed 6 bases and J 5 bases; nucleotides not matched to a gene: 1. The CDR3 totals 11 residues. Here the CDR3 DNA reads TGTGCCATCAGGGGGGGGGACGAGCAGTACTTC. It encodes CAIRGGDEQYF.

This clonotype was observed a few times. The chain has TRBV29-1 and TRBJ2-5; TRBD2 is a possible D gene (5 bases). V gave up 4 bases and J gave up 2 bases, with 8 bases separating them. This CDR3 has 12 amino acids. Germline V gene sequence: CDR1 SQVTM, CDR2 ANQGSEA. This chain's CDR3 is CSVGTEQETQYF. CDR3 coding DNA: TGCAGCGTTGGGACTGAGCAAGAGACCCAGTACTTC.

The chain uses TRBV6-5 and TRBJ2-7; D is possibly TRBD1 or TRBD2 (6 bases each). The CDR3 contains 17 residues. The V gene's germline CDR1 is MNHEY and CDR2 SVGAGI. With 0 bases removed from V and 3 bases from J, the gap between germline ends came to 18 bases. Here the CDR3 DNA reads TGTGCCAGCAGTTACTCGTTTAGGAACGGGGGCAGCTACGAGCAGTACTTC. It encodes CASSYSFRNGGSYEQYF.

A few counts support this clonotype. V is TRBV23-1 and J is TRBJ1-1, with D possibly being TRBD1 (6 bases). TRBV23-1 is flagged as an ORF with uncertain function. The germline V and J ends were trimmed by 6 bases and 4 bases, with 15 bases remaining between them. The CDR3 sequence is 14 residues long. CDR3 nucleotides: TGCGCCAGCAGACAGGGACGAGGTAGCACTGAAGCTTTCTTT. Amino acid sequence: CASRQGRGSTEAFF.

This clonotype has a handful of counts. V is TRBV29-1 and J is TRBJ2-1; no reliable D call. Germline V gives CDR1 SQVTM, CDR2 ANQGSEA. There are 12 residues in the CDR3. Between the trimmed V and J ends, which lost 4 bases and 2 bases, there was a span of 6 bases. CDR3 DNA sequence: TGCAGCGTTGTTGGGGCCTACAATGAGCAGTTCTTC. This codes for CSVVGAYNEQFF.

The V and J genes are TRBV25-1 and TRBJ2-7; D may be TRBD2 (5 bases). Germline CDR1 is MGHDK and CDR2 is SYGVNS. The CDR3 consists of 13 residues. The V gene lost 7 bases and the J gene lost 4 bases, with 14 bases spanning the gap. The CDR3 bases are TGTGCCAGCACCGGCCCCGAGGGATACGAGCAGTACTTC. It encodes CASTGPEGYEQYF.

This chain connects TRBV20-1 to TRBJ2-2; D is undetermined. Germline CDR1 reads DFQATT; CDR2 reads SNEGSKA (reference sequence). The CDR3 has 12 residues. Trimming removed 6 bases at V and 1 base at J, with 6 bases between. For the CDR3, the DNA is TGCAGTGCCGAGCGGAACACCGGGGAGCTGTTTTTT. Its translation: CSAERNTGELFF.

This clonotype was seen ten or more times. The chain recombines TRBV6-1 with TRBJ2-7; 12 bases align to TRBD2. Germline trimming cut 8 bases from V and 2 bases from J; bases unmatched to any gene: 4. CDR1 MNHNS and CDR2 SASEGT come from the germline V gene. The CDR3 extends over 14 amino acids. The CDR3 here is CASQRTSGTYEQYF. In DNA, the CDR3 is TGTGCCAGCCAACGGACTAGCGGGACCTACGAGCAGTACTTC.

The rearrangement links TRBV20-1 to TRBJ2-5, with unresolved D. Looked up from germline, CDR1 is DFQATT and CDR2 is SNEGSKA (reference sequence). This CDR3 spans 13 amino acids. V lost 6 bases and J lost 0, with 11 bases in between. The chain's CDR3 is CSAKLPYQETQYF. In DNA form, the CDR3 reads TGCAGTGCAAAACTACCGTACCAAGAGACCCAGTACTTC.

V is TRBV20-1 and J is TRBJ1-5; 7 bases agree with TRBD1. V shed 6 bases and J 0 bases; nucleotides not matched to a gene: 5. CDR1 and CDR2 from the germline V gene are DFQATT and SNEGSKA (reference sequence). This CDR3 contains 14 residues. The CDR3 sequence is CSADDRASNQPQHF. The CDR3 bases are TGCAGTGCCGACGACAGGGCTAGCAATCAGCCCCAGCATTTT.

This clonotype was seen repeatedly, ten times or more. The CDR3 DNA follows: TGTGCCAGCAGTTACTCCATGGTGTACGCAGGGGGCATTAATTTCGACAATGAGCAGTTCTTC. It specifies CASSYSMVYAGGINFDNEQFF. The chain uses TRBV6-2 or TRBV6-3 and TRBJ2-1; 8 nucleotides agree with TRBD1. V shed 0 bases, J shed 5 bases, and the junction held 21 bases outside the gene matches. The CDR3 runs 21 residues. The germline CDR1 and CDR2 sequences are MNHEY and SVGEGT.

This clonotype came up a few times. A much larger clone differs by one base, so this may be a read error. CDR3 in DNA: TGTGCCAGCAGTTTTAGGGTGAACACTGAAGCTTTCTTT. It encodes CASSFRVNTEAFF. The rearrangement uses TRBV27 and TRBJ1-1; D remains ambiguous. Germline V CDR1 and CDR2: MNHEY, SMNVEV (reference sequence). The CDR3 consists of 13 residues. V was clipped by 3 bases and J by 0 bases, with 5 bases between them.

This clonotype was counted ten times or more. CDR3 protein: CSARDQGQSGSPLHF. CDR3 nucleotides: TGCAGTGCTAGAGATCAAGGGCAGTCGGGTTCACCCCTCCACTTT. This chain uses TRBV20-1 with TRBJ1-6; D uncertain. Germline V lookup: CDR1 DFQATT, CDR2 SNEGSKA (reference sequence). The CDR3 runs 15 residues. The V and J ends lost 0 bases and 9 bases respectively, with 15 bases between them.